This TCR beta chain is drawn from a study of spatial heterogeneity in lung cancer. The V and J ends lost 3 bases and 6 bases respectively, with 12 bases between them. The CDR3 is made up of 14 amino acids. Germline loops: CDR1 SNHLY, CDR2 FYNNEI. In its sample, this clonotype was seen a few times. Time point here: sample taken at primary tumor resection. The authors sequenced whole RNA from tumor, nontumor lung or frozen PBMC without sorting. TCRdb ran MiXCR on the 5' RACE reads and lists one entry per CDR3 protein. The sample yields tens of thousands of distinct CDR3 sequences, over 4.5% seen once. The chain couples TRBV2 to TRBJ2-1; D not certain. This receptor was identified in a male donor with early-stage non-small cell lung cancer. The input for sequencing was PBMCs, taken at surgery. The CDR3 is CASSENSGFNEQFF. The CDR3 nucleotides are TGTGCCAGCAGTGAGAACTCAGGTTTCAATGAGCAGTTCTTC.